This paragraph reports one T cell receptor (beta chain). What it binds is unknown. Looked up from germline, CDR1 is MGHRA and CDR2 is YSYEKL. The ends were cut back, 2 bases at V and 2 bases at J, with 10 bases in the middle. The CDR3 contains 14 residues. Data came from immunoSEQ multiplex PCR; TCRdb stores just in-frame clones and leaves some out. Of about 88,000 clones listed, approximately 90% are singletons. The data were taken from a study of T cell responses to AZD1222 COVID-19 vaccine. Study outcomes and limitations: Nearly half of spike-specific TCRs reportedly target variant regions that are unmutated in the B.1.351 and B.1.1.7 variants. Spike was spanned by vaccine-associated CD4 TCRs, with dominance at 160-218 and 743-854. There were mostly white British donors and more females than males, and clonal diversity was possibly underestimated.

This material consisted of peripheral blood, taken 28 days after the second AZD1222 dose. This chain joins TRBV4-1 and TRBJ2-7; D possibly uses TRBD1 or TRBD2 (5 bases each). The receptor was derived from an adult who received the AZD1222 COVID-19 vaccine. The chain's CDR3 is CASSQPGDPYEQYF. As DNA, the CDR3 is TGCGCCAGCAGCCAACCCGGGGACCCCTACGAGCAGTACTTC.